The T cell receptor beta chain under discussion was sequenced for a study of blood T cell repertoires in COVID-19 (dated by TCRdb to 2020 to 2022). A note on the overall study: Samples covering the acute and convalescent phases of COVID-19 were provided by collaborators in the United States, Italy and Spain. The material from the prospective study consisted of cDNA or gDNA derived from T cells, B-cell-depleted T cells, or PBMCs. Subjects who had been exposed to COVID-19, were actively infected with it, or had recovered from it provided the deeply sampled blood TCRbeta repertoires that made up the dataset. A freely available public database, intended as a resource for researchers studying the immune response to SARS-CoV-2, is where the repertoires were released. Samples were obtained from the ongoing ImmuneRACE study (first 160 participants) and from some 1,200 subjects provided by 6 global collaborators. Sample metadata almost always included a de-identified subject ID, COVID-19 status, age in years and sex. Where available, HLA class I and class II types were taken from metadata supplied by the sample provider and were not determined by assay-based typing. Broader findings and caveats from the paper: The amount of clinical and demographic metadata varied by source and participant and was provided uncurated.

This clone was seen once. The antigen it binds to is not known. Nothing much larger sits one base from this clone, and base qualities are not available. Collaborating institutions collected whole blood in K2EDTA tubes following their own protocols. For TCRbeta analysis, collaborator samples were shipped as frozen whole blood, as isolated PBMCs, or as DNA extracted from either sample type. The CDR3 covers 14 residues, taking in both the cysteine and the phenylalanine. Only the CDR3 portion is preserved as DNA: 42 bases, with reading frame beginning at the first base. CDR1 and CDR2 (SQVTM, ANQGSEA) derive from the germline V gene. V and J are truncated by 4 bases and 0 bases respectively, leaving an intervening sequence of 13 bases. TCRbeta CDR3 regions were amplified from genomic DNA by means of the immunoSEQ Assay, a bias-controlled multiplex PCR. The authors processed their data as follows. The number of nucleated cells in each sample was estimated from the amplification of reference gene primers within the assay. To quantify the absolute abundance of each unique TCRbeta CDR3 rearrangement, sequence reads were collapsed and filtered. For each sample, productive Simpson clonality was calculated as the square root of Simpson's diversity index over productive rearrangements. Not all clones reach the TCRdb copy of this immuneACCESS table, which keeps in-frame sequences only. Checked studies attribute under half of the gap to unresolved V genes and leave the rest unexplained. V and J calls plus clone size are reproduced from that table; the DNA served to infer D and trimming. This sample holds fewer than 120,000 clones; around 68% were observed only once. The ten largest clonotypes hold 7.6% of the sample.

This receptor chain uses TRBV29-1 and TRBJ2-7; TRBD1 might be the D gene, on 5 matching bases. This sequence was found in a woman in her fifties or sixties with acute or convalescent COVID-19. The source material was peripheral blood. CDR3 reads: CSVAVGQGSYEQYF. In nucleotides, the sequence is TGCAGCGTTGCGGTGGGGCAGGGCTCCTACGAGCAGTACTTC.